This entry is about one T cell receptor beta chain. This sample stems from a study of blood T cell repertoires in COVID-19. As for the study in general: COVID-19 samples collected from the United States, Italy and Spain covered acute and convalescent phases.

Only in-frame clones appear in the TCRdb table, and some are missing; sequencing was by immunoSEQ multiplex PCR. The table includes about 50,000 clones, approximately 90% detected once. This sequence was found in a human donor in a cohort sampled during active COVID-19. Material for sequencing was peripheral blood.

DNA for the CDR3: TGCGCCAGCAGCCAAGGGTCGATAACAGGGGGCGCAGGGTCACCCCTCCACTTT. Residues: CASSQGSITGGAGSPLHF. The V and J genes are TRBV4-1 and TRBJ1-6; 9 nucleotides align to TRBD1. The germline V gene encodes CDR1 MGHRA and CDR2 YSYEKL. Trimming cost V 1 base and J 10 bases; bases outside gene matches: 14. The CDR3 totals 18 residues.